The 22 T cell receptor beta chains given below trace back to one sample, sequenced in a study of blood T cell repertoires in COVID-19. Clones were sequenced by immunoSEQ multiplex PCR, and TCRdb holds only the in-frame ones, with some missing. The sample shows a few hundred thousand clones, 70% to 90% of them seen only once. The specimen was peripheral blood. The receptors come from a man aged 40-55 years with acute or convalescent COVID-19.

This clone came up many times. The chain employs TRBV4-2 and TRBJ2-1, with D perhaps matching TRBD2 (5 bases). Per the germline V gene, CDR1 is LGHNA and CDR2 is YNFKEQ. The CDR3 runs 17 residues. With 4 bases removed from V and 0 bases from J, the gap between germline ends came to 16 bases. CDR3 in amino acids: CASSLTGSSSSYNEQFF. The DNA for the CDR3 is TGTGCCAGCAGCCTAACGGGGTCCTCGAGCTCCTACAATGAGCAGTTCTTC.

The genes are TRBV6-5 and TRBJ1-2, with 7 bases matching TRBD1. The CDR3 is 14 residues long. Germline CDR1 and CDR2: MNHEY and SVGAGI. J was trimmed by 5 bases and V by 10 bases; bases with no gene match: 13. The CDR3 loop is CATTPGRGRYGYTF. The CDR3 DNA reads TGTGCCACCACTCCTGGTAGGGGGCGTTATGGCTACACCTTC.

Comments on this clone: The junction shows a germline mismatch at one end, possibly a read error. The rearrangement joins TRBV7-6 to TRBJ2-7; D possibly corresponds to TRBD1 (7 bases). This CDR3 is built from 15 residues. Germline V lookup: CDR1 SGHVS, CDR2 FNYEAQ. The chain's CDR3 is CASSLGQGGTYEQCF. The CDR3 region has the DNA TGTGCCAGCAGCTTAGGCCAGGGGGGAACCTACGAGCAGTGCTTC. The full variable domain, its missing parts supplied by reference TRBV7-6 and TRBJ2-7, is GAGVSQSPRYKVTKRGQDVALRCDPISGHVSLYWYRQALGQGPEFLTYFNYEAQQDKSGLPNDRFSAERPEGSISTLTIQRTEQRDSAMYRCASSLGQGGTYEQCFGPGTRLTVT.

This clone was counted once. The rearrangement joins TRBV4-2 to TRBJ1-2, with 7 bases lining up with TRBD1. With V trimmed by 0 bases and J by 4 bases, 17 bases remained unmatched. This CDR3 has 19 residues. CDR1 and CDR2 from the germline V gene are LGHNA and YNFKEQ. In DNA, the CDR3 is TGTGCCAGCAGCCAAGATAACCATCGACAGGGAACGGAGTTCTATGGCTACACCTTC. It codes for CASSQDNHRQGTEFYGYTF.

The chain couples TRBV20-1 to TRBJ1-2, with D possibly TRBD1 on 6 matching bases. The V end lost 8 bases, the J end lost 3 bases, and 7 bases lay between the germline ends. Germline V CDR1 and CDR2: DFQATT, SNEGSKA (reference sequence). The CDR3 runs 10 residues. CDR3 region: CSPGDYGYTF. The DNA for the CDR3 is TGCAGTCCAGGGGACTATGGCTACACCTTC.

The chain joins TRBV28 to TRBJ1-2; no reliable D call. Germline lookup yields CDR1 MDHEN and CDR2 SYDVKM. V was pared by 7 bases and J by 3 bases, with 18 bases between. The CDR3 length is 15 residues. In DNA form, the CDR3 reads TGTGCCAGCATCTCCTCTGTGGGAGAGGACTATGGCTACACCTTC. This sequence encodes CASISSVGEDYGYTF.

CDR3 in amino acids: CATSDKDTTNYGYTF. CDR3 bases: TGTGCCACCAGTGACAAAGACACAACTAACTATGGCTACACCTTC. The chain employs TRBV24-1 and TRBJ1-2; D not certain. The CDR3 runs to 15 residues. Trimming shortened V by 4 bases and J by 0 bases, and 11 bases separated the two germline ends. Germline assignment: CDR1 KGHDR and CDR2 SFDVKD.

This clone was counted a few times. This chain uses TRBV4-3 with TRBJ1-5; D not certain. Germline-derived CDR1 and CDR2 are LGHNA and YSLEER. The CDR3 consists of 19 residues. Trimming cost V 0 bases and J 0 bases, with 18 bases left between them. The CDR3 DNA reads TGCGCCAGCAGCCAAGATCCCCCGTCATCGGTTAATAGCAATCAGCCCCAGCATTTT. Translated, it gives CASSQDPPSSVNSNQPQHF.

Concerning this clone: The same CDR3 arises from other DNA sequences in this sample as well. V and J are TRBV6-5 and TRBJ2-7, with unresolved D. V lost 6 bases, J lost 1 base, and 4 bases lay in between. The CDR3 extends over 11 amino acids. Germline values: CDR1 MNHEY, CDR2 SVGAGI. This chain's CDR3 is CASSGSYEQYF. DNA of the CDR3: TGTGCCAGCAGCGGGTCCTACGAGCAGTACTTC.

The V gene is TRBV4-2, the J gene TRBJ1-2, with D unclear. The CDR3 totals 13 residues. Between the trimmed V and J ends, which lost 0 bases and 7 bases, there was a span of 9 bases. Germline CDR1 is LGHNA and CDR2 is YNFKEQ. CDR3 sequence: CASSQDMGSGYTF. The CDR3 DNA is TGTGCCAGCAGCCAAGATATGGGCAGTGGCTACACCTTC.

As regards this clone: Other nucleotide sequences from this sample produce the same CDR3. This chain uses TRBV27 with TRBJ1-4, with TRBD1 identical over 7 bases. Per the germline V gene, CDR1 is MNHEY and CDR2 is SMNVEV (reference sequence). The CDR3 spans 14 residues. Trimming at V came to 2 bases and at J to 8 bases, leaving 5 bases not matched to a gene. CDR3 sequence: CASSLQGVGEKLFF. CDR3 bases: TGTGCCAGCAGTTTACAGGGGGTTGGGGAAAAACTGTTTTTT.

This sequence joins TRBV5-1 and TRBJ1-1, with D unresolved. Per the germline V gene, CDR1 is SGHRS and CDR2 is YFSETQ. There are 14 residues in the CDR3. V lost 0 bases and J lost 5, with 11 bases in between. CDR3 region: CASSLALEVTEAFF. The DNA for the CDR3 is TGCGCCAGCAGCTTGGCATTAGAGGTGACTGAAGCTTTCTTT.

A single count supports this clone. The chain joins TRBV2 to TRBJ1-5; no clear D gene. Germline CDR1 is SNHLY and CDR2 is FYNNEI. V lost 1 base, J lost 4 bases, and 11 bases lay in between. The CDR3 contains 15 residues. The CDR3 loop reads CASSEVLSGNQPQHF. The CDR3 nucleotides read TGTGCCAGCAGTGAAGTATTGTCGGGGAATCAGCCCCAGCATTTT.

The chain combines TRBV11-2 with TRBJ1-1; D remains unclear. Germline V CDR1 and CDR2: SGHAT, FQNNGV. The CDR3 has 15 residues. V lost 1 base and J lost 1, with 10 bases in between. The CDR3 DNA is TGTGCCAGCAGCTTAGTTACTCTGAGGAACACTGAAGCTTTCTTT. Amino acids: CASSLVTLRNTEAFF.

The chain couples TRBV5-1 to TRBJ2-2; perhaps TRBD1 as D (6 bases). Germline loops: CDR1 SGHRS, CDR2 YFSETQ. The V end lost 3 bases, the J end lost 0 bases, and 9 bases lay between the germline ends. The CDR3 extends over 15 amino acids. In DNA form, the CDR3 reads TGCGCCAGCAGCTCAGGGGCTACGAACACCGGGGAGCTGTTTTTT. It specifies CASSSGATNTGELFF.

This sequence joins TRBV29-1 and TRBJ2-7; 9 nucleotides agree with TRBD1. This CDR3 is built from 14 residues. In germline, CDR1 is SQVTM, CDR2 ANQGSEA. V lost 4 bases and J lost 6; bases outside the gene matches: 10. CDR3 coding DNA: TGCAGCGTTGTGAGCTGGGACAGGGATTCCGAGCAGTACTTC. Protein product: CSVVSWDRDSEQYF.

Here the CDR3 DNA reads TGTGCCAGCAGCTTAGAGAACAAAAGAGGCTACACCTTC. This translates into CASSLENKRGYTF. This chain uses TRBV7-8 with TRBJ1-2, with no clear D. Trimming cost V 1 base and J 8 bases, with 11 bases left between them. Germline V gene lookup returns CDR1 SGHVS and CDR2 FQNEAQ. The CDR3 covers 13 residues.

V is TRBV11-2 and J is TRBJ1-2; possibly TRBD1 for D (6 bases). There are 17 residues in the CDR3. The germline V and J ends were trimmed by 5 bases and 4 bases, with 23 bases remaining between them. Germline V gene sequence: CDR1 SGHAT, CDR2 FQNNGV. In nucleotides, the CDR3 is TGTGCCAGCAGCCCAACCACGACAGGAAAGTCCCTCTATGGCTACACCTTC. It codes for CASSPTTTGKSLYGYTF.

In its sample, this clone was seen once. The CDR3 sequence is CASSPRDRGQDEQFF. CDR3 sequence (DNA): TGTGCCAGCTCCCCCCGGGACAGGGGGCAGGATGAGCAGTTCTTC. This rearrangement joins TRBV9 to TRBJ2-1; 12 bases align to TRBD1. The CDR3 spans 15 residues. Germline trimming cut 7 bases from V and 8 bases from J; bases unmatched to any gene: 10. Looked up from germline, CDR1 is SGDLS and CDR2 is YYNGEE.

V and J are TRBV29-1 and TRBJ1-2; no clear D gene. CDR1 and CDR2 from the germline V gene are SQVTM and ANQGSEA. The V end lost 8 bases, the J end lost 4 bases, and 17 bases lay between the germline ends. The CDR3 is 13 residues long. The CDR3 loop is CSITEEESYGYTF. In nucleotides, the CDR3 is TGCAGCATAACCGAGGAAGAATCCTATGGCTACACCTTC.

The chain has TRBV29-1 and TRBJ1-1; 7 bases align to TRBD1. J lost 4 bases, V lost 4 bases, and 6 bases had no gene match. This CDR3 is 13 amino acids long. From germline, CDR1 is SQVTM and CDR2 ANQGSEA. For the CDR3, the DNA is TGCAGCGTTGGAACCGCAGGGGGCACTGAAGCTTTCTTT. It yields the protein CSVGTAGGTEAFF.

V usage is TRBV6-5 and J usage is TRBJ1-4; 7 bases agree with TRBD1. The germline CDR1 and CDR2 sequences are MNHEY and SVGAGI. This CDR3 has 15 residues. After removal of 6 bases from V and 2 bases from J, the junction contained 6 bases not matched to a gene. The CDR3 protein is CASRQGFGTNEKLFF. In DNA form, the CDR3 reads TGTGCCAGCAGACAGGGGTTTGGGACTAATGAAAAACTGTTTTTT.